The rows below give T cell receptor beta chains drawn from one sample of a study of CD8 T cells in ankylosing spondylitis. TCRdb re-called the 5' RACE reads through MiXCR, storing one row per CDR3 protein. The sample includes about 460,000 distinct CDR3 sequences, under 5.5% of them seen just once. Sequenced material: blood, either unsorted or a sorted T cell fraction (not recorded which). Receptors originate from a male donor with ankylosing spondylitis. The CDR3 runs from the conserved cysteine through the conserved F or W. Each record gives: D gene, V gene, J gene, clone size, CDR3 DNA, CDR3 protein. The D gene is left open where the match is weak. Size tells how often a clone was seen (once, few, many) or the class of an expanded clone, and some rows leave it out.

.	TRBV20-1	TRBJ2-2	many	TGCAGTGCCGTTGACAGAAAACCGGGGGAGCTGTTTTTT	CSAVDRKPGELFF
.	TRBV4-3	TRBJ1-1	many	TGCGCCAGCAGCCAAGTGGGTGATAGGAACACTGAAGCTTTCTTT	CASSQVGDRNTEAFF
TRBD1	TRBV29-1	TRBJ1-4	many	TGCAGCGCAATGCAGGGACAGGGGAATGAAAAACTGTTTTTT	CSAMQGQGNEKLFF
TRBD2	TRBV7-8	TRBJ2-3	many	TGTGCCAGCAGCCCAACAATGGGTAGCGGGTACACGCAGTATTTT	CASSPTMGSGYTQYF
TRBD1	TRBV7-9	TRBJ1-1	many	TGTGCCAGCAGCTTCGGACAGGGGGCCACGAACACTGAAGCTTTCTTT	CASSFGQGATNTEAFF
.	TRBV24-1	TRBJ1-2	many	TGTGCCACCAGTGATTTGAAGTCCGGGATTCATGGCTACACCTTC	CATSDLKSGIHGYTF
.	TRBV11-2	TRBJ1-1	.	TGTGCCAGCAGAAAGGGAGGCCGGGTTCGCCCGGGAGGAAACACTGAAGCTTTCTTT	CASRKGGRVRPGGNTEAFF
TRBD2	TRBV5-6	TRBJ2-7	few	TGTGCCAGCAGCGTCGCTCCCCGGGAGGCCTACGAGCAGTACTTC	CASSVAPREAYEQYF
.	TRBV12-3/TRBV12-4	TRBJ2-1	many	TGTGCCAGCAGTTGGGGGAGGTCCTACAATGAGCAGTTCTTC	CASSWGRSYNEQFF
.	TRBV10-1	TRBJ2-4	many	TGCGCCAGCAGTGAGTCGAAAAGGGACGACATTCAGTACTTC	CASSESKRDDIQYF
.	TRBV6-2/TRBV6-3	TRBJ2-2	.	TGTGCCGCGCTGAACACCGGGGAGCTGTTTTTT	CAALNTGELFF
.	TRBV7-2	TRBJ2-3	many	TGTGCCAGCAGCTGGTCAGCGGGTGCAGATACGCAGTATTTT	CASSWSAGADTQYF
.	TRBV5-1	TRBJ1-1	many	TGCGCCAGCAGCTTGGTGGGAGGGAGGGACACTGAAGCTTTCTTT	CASSLVGGRDTEAFF
.	TRBV6-1	TRBJ2-3	many	TGTGCCAGCAGCCCGGCCGTGACTATCAGCACAGATACGCAGTATTTT	CASSPAVTISTDTQYF
.	TRBV6-2/TRBV6-3	TRBJ1-1	many	TGTGCCAGCAGTCCCCTGGGGAAAATGAACACTGAAGCTTTCTTT	CASSPLGKMNTEAFF
.	TRBV5-1	TRBJ2-5	many	TGCGCCAGCAGCTTGGAACAGGACCATAGGGAGACCCAGTACTTC	CASSLEQDHRETQYF
.	TRBV6-5	TRBJ1-3	many	TGTGCCAGCAGTGCTGGGGTAACTGGAAACACCATATATTTT	CASSAGVTGNTIYF
TRBD1	TRBV6-2/TRBV6-3	TRBJ1-6	.	TGTGCCAGCAGTTACCCCTCCGGACAGGTTCCTTCACCCCTCCACTTT	CASSYPSGQVPSPLHF
.	TRBV7-2	TRBJ2-1	.	TGTGCCAGCAGCCTCGATGCAGAGCAGTTCTTC	CASSLDAEQFF